This T cell receptor (beta chain) came from a study of cytotoxic CD8 clonotypes in ibrutinib-treated CLL. Data came from immunoSEQ multiplex PCR; TCRdb stores just in-frame clones and leaves some out. The sample contains approximately 74,000 clones, approximately 80% of which appear only once. Germline V gene sequence: CDR1 SGHNT, CDR2 YENEEA. The CDR3 is 15 residues long. Trimming at V came to 1 base and at J to 0 bases, leaving 2 bases not matched to a gene. This TCR was recovered from a human donor with chronic lymphocytic leukemia. The chain couples TRBV11-3 to TRBJ2-7; TRBD2 aligns across 8 bases. The material was PBMCs, obtained at disease progression, from a patient treated with ibrutinib. The CDR3: CASSLGGGTSYEQYF. CDR3 coding DNA: TGTGCCAGCAGCTTAGGCGGGGGGACCTCCTACGAGCAGTACTTC.